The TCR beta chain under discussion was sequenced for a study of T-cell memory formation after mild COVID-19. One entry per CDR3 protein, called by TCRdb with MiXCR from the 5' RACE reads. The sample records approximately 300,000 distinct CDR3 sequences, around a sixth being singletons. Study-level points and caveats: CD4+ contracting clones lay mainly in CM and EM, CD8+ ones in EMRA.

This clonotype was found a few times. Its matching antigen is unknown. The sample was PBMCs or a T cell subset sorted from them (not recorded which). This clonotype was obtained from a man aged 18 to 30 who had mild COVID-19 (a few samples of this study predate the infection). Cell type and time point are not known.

The CDR3 coding sequence is TGCGCCAGCAGTACCGGGACAGGGTCCATGAACACTGAAGCTTTCTTT. It translates to CASSTGTGSMNTEAFF. This chain links TRBV5-1 with TRBJ1-1; 9 bases are shared with TRBD1. With V trimmed by 5 bases and J by 0 bases, 8 bases remained unmatched. Germline lookup yields CDR1 SGHRS and CDR2 YFSETQ. This CDR3 has 16 residues.